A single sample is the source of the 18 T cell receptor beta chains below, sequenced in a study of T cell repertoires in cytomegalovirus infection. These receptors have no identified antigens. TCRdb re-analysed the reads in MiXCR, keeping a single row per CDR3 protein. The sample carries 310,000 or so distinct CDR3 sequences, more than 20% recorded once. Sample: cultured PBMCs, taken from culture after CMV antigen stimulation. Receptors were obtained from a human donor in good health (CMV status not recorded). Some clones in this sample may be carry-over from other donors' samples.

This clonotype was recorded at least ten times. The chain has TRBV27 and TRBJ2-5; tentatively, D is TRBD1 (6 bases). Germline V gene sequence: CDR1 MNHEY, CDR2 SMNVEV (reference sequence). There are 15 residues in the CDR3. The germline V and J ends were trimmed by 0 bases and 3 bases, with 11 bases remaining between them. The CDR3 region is CASSLSDSGKETQYF. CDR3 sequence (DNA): TGTGCCAGCAGTTTATCGGACAGCGGAAAAGAGACCCAGTACTTC.

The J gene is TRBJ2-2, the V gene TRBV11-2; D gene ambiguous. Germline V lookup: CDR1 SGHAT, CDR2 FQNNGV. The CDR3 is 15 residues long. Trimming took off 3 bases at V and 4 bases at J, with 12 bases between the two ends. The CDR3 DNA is TGTGCCAGCAGCTTGTCGCTACCCTCCACCGGGGAGCTGTTTTTT. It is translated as CASSLSLPSTGELFF. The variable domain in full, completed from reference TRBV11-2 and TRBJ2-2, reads EAGVAQSPRYKIIEKRQSVAFWCNPISGHATLYWYQQILGQGPKLLIQFQNNGVVDDSQLPKDRFSAERLKGVDSTLKIQPAKLEDSAVYLCASSLSLPSTGELFFGEGSRLTVL.

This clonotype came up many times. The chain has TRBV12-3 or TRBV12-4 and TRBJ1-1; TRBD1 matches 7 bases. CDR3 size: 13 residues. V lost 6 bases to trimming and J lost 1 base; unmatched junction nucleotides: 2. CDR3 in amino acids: CASSRTGNTEAFF. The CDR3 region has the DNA TGTGCCAGCAGCCGGACAGGGAACACTGAAGCTTTCTTT.

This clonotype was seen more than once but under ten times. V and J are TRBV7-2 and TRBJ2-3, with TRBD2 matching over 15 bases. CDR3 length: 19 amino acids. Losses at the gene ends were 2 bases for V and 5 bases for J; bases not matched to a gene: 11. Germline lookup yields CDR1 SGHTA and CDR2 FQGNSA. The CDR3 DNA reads TGTGCCAGCAGCTTATCGCCCGGGACTAGCGGGAGGTTGATAGATACGCAGTATTTT. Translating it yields CASSLSPGTSGRLIDTQYF.

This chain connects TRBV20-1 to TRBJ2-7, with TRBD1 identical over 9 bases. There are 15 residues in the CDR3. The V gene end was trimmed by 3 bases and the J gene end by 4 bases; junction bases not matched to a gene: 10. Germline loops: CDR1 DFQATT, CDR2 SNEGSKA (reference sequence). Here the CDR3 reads CSARHPGQGTYEQYF. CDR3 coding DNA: TGCAGTGCTAGGCATCCGGGACAGGGTACGTACGAGCAGTACTTC.

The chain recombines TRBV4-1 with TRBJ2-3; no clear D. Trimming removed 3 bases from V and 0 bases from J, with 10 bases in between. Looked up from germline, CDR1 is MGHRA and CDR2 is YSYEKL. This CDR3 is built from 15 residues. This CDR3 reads CASSQPDWSTDTQYF. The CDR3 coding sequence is TGCGCCAGCAGCCAGCCGGATTGGAGCACAGATACGCAGTATTTT.

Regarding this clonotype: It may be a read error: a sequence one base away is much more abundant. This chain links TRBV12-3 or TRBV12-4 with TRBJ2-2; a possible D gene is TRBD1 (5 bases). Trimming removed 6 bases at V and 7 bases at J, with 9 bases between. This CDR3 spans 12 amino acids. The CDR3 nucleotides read TGTGCCAGCAGCCTGGGGCACGGGGAGCTGTTTTTT. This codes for CASSLGHGELFF.

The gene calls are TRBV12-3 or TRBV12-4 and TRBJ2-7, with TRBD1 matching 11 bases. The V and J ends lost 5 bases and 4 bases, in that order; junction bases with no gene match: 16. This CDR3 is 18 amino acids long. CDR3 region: CASSPDRGPPMGLYEQYF. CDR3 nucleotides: TGTGCCAGCAGTCCGGACAGGGGGCCCCCAATGGGGTTGTACGAGCAGTACTTC.

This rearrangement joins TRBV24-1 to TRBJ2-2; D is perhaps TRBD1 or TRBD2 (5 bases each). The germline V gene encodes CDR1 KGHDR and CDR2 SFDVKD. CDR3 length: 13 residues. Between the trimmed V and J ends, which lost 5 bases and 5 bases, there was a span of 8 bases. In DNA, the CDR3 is TGTGCCACCAGTGTCGGGGCAACCGGGGAGCTGTTTTTT. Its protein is CATSVGATGELFF.

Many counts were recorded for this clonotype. The chain's CDR3 is CASSYSSPRYSYEQYF. The DNA for the CDR3 is TGTGCCAGCAGTTACTCGTCGCCCAGATACTCCTACGAGCAGTACTTC. The chain has TRBV6-6 and TRBJ2-7; no definite D call. Trimming left V 0 bases short and J 0 bases short, with 12 bases between. The CDR3 consists of 16 residues. Germline V gene data show CDR1 as MNHNY and CDR2 as SVGAGI (reference sequence).

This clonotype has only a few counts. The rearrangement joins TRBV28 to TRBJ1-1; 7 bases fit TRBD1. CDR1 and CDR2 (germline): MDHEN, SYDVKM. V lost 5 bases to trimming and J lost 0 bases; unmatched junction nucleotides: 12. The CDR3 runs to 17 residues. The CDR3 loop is CASSLLTGNGLNTEAFF. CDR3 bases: TGTGCCAGCAGTCTCCTGACAGGGAATGGGCTGAACACTGAAGCTTTCTTT.

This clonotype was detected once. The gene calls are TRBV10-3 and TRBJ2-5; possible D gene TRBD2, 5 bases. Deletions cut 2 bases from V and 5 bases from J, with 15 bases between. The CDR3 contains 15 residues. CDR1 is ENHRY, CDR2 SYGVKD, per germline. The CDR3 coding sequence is TGTGCCATCAGTGAGCGGGAAGGGCGCGGGGAGACCCAGTACTTC. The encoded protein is CAISEREGRGETQYF.

CDR3 in amino acids: CASSLMGARLLGNQPQHF. The DNA of the CDR3 is TGTGCCAGCAGTTTAATGGGGGCCCGGCTTTTGGGCAATCAGCCCCAGCATTTT. The rearrangement links TRBV28 to TRBJ1-5; the D gene is possibly TRBD1 (6 bases). V was cut by 2 bases and J by 2 bases, with 19 bases left in between. The CDR3 has 18 amino acids. Germline CDR1 is MDHEN and CDR2 is SYDVKM. Complete variable domain (other parts from reference TRBV28 and TRBJ1-5): DVKVTQSSRYLVKRTGEKVFLECVQDMDHENMFWYRQDPGLGLRLIYFSYDVKMKEKGDIPEGYSVSREKKERFSLILESASTNQTSMYLCASSLMGARLLGNQPQHFGDGTRLSIL.

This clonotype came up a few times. Here the CDR3 DNA reads TGTGCCAGCAGTACCGACCGCCTCACTCACAATGAGCAGTTCTTC. It translates to CASSTDRLTHNEQFF. V usage is TRBV6-2 or TRBV6-3 and J usage is TRBJ2-1; D gene unclear. Per germline, CDR1 MNHEY and CDR2 SVGEGT. Deletions cut 5 bases from V and 5 bases from J, with 16 bases between. This CDR3 is 15 amino acids long.

CDR3 sequence: CASSGQANTEAFF. CDR3 bases: TGTGCCAGCAGCGGACAGGCCAACACTGAAGCTTTCTTT. This rearrangement joins TRBV12-3 or TRBV12-4 to TRBJ1-1; 7 bases align to TRBD1. The CDR3 loop spans 13 amino acids. V trimming: 6 bases; J trimming: 2 bases; junction bases outside the gene matches: 3.

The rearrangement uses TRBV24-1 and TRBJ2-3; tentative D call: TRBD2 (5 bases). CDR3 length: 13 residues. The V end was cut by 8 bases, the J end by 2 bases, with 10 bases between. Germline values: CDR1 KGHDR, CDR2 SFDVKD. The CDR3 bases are TGTGCCACCACTTCGGACTCCACAGATACGCAGTATTTT. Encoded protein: CATTSDSTDTQYF.

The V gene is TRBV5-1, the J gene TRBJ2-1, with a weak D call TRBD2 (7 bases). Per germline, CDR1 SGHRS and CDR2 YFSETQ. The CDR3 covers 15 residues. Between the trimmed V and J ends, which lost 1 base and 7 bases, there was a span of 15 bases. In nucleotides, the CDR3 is TGCGCCAGCAGCTTGTGGGGCGGGGGCCAGAATGAGCAGTTCTTC. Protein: CASSLWGGGQNEQFF.

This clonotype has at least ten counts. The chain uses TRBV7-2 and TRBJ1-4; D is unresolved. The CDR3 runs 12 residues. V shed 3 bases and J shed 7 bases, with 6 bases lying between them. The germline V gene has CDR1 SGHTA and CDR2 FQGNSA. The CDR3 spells CASSLRFEKLFF. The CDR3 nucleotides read TGTGCCAGCAGCTTGAGGTTTGAAAAACTGTTTTTT.